This T cell receptor (beta chain) was recorded in a study of shared clonotypes between healthy human individuals (dated by TCRdb to 2019 to 2021). With regard to the full study: The cohort included a few men and a couple of women between 18 and 49 years of age. Different laboratories and diverse techniques were used to prepare libraries and sequence TCR repertoires, to increase sequencing depth and limit assay-specific biases. The study deeply sequenced blood TCR repertoires of five healthy adults to estimate repertoire size and the extent of clonotype sharing between individuals. Per donor, three plates each were used for CD4 naive and CD4 memory, two for CD8 naive, and one for CD8 memory. Leukapheresis yielded between about 0.94 and 8.9 billion PBMCs per donor.

From the cysteine through the phenylalanine, the CDR3 covers 13 amino acids. Only the CDR3 DNA stays, 39 bases, in frame from base 1. The germline V gene encodes CDR1 SNHLY and CDR2 FYNNEI. V and J are trimmed by 6 bases and 8 bases, and the gene matches miss 5 bases of the junction. Study-wide findings and limitations: Pairwise subsampling led to the expectation that sequencing depth would affect the degree of clonotype sharing among donors. Higher generation probabilities were observed for clonotypes shared by all four sorted-subset donors than for non-shared clonotypes. When several donors were compared, the shared fraction of clonotypes was around 5.1% for naive CD4, roughly 3.4% for naive CD8, more than 2% for memory CD4, and around 0.4% for memory CD8. Naive subsets generally had larger estimated clonotype richness than memory subsets did. The small number of donors limited the genetic and exposure-history diversity represented. Incomplete sequencing was indicated by rarefaction of sorted-subset datasets, despite the large sequencing depth. Sampling was restricted to blood, and TCR repertoires in tissues likely differ from the TCR repertoires found in blood.

Using the deep immunoSEQ assay, multiplex PCR amplified TCR CDR3 regions from genomic DNA. For each cell subset, the extracted genomic DNA was distributed evenly across all wells of several immunoSEQ 96-well plates, and each plate served as one replicate. For sorted subsets, roughly 200 ng of genomic DNA, equivalent to some 30,000 T cell genomes, went into each replicate PCR. The purified libraries were quantified using a Qubit 3.0 fluorometer, sized with a Bioanalyzer 2100, and then quantified again using the KAPA Library Quantification kit. A separate single-read 150-cycle Illumina NextSeq 550 flow cell was used to sequence each immunoSEQ 96-well plate. The authors' analysis ran thus. The immunoSEQ output contained only junctional sequences without quality scores, so filtering could not match that applied to full-length reads. To assign V/J genes and CDR3, sequences were annotated using PyIR, a Python wrapper for IgBLAST v1.9, with IMGT germline references. Any read was removed if the V/J assignment was weak (E-value above 1e-6), the CDR3 was missing, or the read contained stop codons, out-of-frame junctions, or ambiguous translated residues. A V3J clonotype was defined by an identical inferred V gene, J gene, and CDR3 amino acid sequence. Percentage overlap between repertoires was computed as shared unique clonotypes divided by the size of the smaller repertoire. RTK rarefaction, the Chao1 estimator, and Recon v2.1 estimates of unobserved clonotypes were used to assess repertoire richness. OLGA was used to compute generation probabilities for all TCRbeta clonotypes that the gDNA method yielded from four donors. The source is immuneACCESS, and TCRdb retained only in-frame sequences with V and J called. Part of the clones is not carried over; for the studies checked, unresolved V genes explain less than half of this, and the remainder is unexplained. The D gene and trimming were derived from the DNA, and the V and J assignments and clone size from that table. This sample gives some 2.1 million clones in total; roughly 93% of them show up just once. Jointly, the top ten make up approximately 1.7% of the sample.

As concerns this clone: Its antigen is not yet known. Qualities for individual bases were not recorded, and no much larger clone is one base off.

CD8 naive samples consisted of CD45RO-negative cells that were positively selected for CCR7, yielding a CD45RA+CCR7+ population without TemRA cells. The donors were healthy, HIV-negative adults with no recently reported acute infections or vaccinations. Every donor was a Caucasian adult residing in Nashville, Tennessee, USA. Blood was collected by leukapheresis, and PBMCs were isolated by Ficoll-Histopaque density gradient centrifugation and then cryopreserved in liquid nitrogen vapor phase. Purity and quantity of every magnetically sorted T cell population were checked by analytical flow cytometry. Genomic DNA was isolated from each sorted fraction and quantified by UV absorbance on a Nanodrop 2000c.

The TCR was taken from a man aged 18 to 29 in good health. Some clones in this sample may be carry-over from other donors' samples. Sequenced: naive CD8+ T cells from PBMCs. Taken with the paper, the label for cell subset or site translates to: CD45RA+CCR7+. Here the chain combines TRBV2 and TRBJ2-1, with 9 central nucleotides matching TRBD1. The nucleotide sequence reads as follows: TGTGCCAGCAGGGACAGGGGCGTCCATGAGCAGTTCTTC. Its protein reads: CASRDRGVHEQFF.